This T cell receptor (beta chain) came from a study of T-cell reconstitution after alpha-beta-depleted transplantation in children. This clonotype was seen many times. V lost 2 bases and J lost 5; bases outside the gene matches: 0. In germline, CDR1 is SQVTM, CDR2 ANQGSEA. CDR3 length equals 12 residues. Unique molecular identifiers were used to barcode this TCRbeta library. MiXCR, applied by TCRdb to the PCR reads, yields one record per CDR3 protein. The sample has around 680,000 distinct CDR3 sequences, about 15% seen once. The source material was PBMCs from the stem cell graft donor, sampled from the stem cell graft. The rearrangement uses TRBV29-1 and TRBJ2-3, with 8 bases fitting TRBD2. The TCR sequence derives from a human donor who donated a stem cell graft to a child with acute myeloid leukemia. In DNA form, the CDR3 reads TGCAGCGTTGAACGGGGGGGAGATACGCAGTATTTT. It yields the protein CSVERGGDTQYF.